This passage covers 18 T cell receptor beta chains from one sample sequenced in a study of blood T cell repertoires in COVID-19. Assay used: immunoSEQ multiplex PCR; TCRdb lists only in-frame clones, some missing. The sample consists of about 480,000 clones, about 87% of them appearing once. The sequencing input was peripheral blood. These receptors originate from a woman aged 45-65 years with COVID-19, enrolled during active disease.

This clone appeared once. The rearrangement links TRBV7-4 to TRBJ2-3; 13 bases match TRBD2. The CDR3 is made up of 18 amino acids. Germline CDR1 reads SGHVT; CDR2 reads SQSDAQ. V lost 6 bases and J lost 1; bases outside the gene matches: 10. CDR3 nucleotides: TGTGCCAGCAGACCTACTAGCGGGGGGGCGATTGGCACAGATACGCAGTATTTT. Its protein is CASRPTSGGAIGTDTQYF. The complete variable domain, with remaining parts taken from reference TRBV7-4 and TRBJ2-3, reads GAGVSQSPRYKVAKRGRDVALRCDSISGHVTLYWYRQTLGQGSEVLTYSQSDAQRDKSGRPSGRFSAERPERSVSTLKIQRTEQGDSAVYLCASRPTSGGAIGTDTQYFGPGTRLTVL.

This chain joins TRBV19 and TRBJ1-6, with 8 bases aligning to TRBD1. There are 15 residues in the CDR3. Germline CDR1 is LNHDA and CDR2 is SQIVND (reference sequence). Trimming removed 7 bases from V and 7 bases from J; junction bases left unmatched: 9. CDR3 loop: CASTPDRVQNSPLHF. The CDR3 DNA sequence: TGTGCCAGTACCCCGGACAGGGTGCAGAATTCACCCCTCCACTTT.

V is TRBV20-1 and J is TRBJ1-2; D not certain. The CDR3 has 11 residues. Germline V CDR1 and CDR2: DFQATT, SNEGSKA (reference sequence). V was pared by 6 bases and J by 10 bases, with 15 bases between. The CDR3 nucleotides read TGCAGTGCCTTACGGGCCGGGGACTACACCTTC. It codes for CSALRAGDYTF.

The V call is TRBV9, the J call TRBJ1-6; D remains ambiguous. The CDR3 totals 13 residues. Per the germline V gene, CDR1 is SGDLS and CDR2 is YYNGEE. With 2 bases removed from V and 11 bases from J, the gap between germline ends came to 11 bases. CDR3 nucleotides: TGTGCCAGCAGCGTCGGGGTAGGGACACCCCTCCACTTT. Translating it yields CASSVGVGTPLHF. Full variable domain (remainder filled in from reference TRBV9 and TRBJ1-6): DSGVTQTPKHLITATGQRVTLRCSPRSGDLSVYWYQQSLDQGLQFLIQYYNGEERAKGNILERFSAQQFPDLHSELNLSSLELGDSALYFCASSVGVGTPLHFGNGTRLTVT.

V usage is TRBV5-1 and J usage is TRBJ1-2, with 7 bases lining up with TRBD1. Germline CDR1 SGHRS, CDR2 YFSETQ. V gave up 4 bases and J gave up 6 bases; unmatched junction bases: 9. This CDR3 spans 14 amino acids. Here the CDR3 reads CASSAPGQKNGYTF. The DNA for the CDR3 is TGCGCCAGCAGCGCCCCGGGACAGAAGAATGGCTACACCTTC.

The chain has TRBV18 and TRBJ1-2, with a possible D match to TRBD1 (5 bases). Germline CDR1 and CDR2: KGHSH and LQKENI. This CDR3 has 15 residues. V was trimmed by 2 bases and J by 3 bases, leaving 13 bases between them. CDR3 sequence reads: CASSPRNGGDYGYTF. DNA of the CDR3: TGTGCCAGCTCACCAAGGAACGGGGGTGACTATGGCTACACCTTC.

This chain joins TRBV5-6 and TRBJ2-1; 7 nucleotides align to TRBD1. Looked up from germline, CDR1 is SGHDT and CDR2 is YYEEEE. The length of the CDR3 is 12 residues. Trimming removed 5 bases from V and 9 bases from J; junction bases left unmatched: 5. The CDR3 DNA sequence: TGTGCCAGCAGGCGACAGGGCGGTGAGCAGTTCTTC. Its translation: CASRRQGGEQFF. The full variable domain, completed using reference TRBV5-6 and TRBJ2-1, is DAGVTQSPTHLIKTRGQQVTLRCSPKSGHDTVSWYQQALGQGPQFIFQYYEEEERQRGNFPDRFSGHQFPNYSSELNVNALLLGDSALYLCASRRQGGEQFFGPGTRLTVL.

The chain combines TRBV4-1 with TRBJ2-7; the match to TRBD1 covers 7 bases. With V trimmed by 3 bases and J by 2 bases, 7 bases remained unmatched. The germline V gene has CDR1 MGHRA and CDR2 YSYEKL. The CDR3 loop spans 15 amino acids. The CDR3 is CASSQGQTSAYEQYF. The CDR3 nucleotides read TGCGCCAGCAGCCAGGGACAGACCTCGGCCTACGAGCAGTACTTC.

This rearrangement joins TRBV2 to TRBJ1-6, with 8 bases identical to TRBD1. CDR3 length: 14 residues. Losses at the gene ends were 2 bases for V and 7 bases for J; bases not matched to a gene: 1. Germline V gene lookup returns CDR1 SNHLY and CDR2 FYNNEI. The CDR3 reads CASSEQGANSPLHF. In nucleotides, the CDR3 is TGTGCCAGCAGTGAACAGGGGGCGAATTCACCCCTCCACTTT.

CDR3 sequence reads: CSASAGGQGRETQYF. The CDR3 region has the DNA TGCAGTGCTAGTGCCGGGGGACAGGGGAGAGAGACCCAGTACTTC. The chain joins TRBV20-1 to TRBJ2-5; TRBD1 matches at 10 bases. Trimming took 3 bases from V and 4 from J; bases not matched to a gene: 8. The length of the CDR3 is 15 residues. Germline V gene sequence: CDR1 DFQATT, CDR2 SNEGSKA (reference sequence).

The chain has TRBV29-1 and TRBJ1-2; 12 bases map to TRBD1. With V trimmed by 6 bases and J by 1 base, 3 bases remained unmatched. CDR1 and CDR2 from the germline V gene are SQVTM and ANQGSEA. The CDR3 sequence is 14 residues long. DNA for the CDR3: TGCAGCGTCGGGACAGGGGGCTTTAACTATGGCTACACCTTC. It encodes CSVGTGGFNYGYTF.

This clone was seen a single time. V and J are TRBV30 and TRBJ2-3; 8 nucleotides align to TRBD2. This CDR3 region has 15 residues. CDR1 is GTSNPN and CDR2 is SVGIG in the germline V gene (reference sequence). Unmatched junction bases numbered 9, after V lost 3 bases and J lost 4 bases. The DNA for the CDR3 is TGTGCCTGGAGCGGAGACGGGAGGGTGGCAGATACGCAGTATTTT. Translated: CAWSGDGRVADTQYF.

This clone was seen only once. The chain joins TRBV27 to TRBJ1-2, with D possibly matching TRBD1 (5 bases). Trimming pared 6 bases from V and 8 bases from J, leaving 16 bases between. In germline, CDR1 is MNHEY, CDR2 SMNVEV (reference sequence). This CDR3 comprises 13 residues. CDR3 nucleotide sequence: TGTGCCAGCAGCCCTCGGTACGGGGGAGGCTACACCTTC. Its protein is CASSPRYGGGYTF.

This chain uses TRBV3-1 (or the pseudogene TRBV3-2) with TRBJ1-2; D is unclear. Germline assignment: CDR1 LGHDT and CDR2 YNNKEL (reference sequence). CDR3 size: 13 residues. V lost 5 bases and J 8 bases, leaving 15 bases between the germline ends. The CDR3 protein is CASSFTAGVGYTF. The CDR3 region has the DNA TGTGCCAGCAGCTTCACAGCCGGGGTGGGCTACACCTTC.

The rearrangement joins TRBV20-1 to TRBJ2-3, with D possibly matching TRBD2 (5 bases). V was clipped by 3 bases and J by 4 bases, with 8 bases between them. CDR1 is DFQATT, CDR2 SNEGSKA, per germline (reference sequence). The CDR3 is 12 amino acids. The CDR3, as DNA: TGCAGTGCTAGTTGGGGAGCAGATACGCAGTATTTT. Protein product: CSASWGADTQYF.

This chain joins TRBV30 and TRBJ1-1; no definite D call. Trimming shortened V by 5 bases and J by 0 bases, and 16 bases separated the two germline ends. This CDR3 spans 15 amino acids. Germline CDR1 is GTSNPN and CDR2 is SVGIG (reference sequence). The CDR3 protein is CAWGPYTPMNTEAFF. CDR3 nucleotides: TGTGCCTGGGGGCCATACACTCCCATGAACACTGAAGCTTTCTTT.

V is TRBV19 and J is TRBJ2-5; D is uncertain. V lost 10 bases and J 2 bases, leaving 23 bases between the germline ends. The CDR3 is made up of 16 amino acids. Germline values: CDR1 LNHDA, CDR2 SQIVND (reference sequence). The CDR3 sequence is CATSNPARGMQETQYF. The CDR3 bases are TGTGCCACCTCTAACCCAGCACGAGGAATGCAAGAGACCCAGTACTTC.

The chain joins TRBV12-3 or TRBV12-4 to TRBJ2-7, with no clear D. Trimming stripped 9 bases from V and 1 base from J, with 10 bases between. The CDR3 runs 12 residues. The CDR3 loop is CASGLVSYEQYF. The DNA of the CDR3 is TGTGCCAGTGGCCTTGTTTCCTACGAGCAGTACTTC.